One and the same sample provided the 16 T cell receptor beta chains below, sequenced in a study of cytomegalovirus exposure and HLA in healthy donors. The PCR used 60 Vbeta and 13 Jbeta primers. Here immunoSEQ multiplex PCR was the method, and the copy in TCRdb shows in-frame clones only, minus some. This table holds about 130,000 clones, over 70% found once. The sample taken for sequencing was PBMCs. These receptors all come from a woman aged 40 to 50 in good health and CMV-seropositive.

CDR3 coding DNA: TGTGCCAGCAGTTCCCGGGCCCAAGGTAGGGGACAGCCCCAGCATTTT. Its protein product is CASSSRAQGRGQPQHF. J is TRBJ1-5 and V is TRBV27, with D tentatively TRBD1 (5 bases). The V gene's germline CDR1 is MNHEY and CDR2 SMNVEV (reference sequence). The CDR3 consists of 16 residues. The V end lost 4 bases, the J end lost 7 bases, and 20 bases lay between the germline ends.

CDR3 protein: CASLGVAAITDTQYF. CDR3 bases: TGTGCCAGCCTGGGAGTGGCAGCTATCACAGATACGCAGTATTTT. The chain joins TRBV7-2 to TRBJ2-3; a possible D gene is TRBD2 (5 bases). The V end was cut by 8 bases, the J end by 2 bases, with 17 bases between. This CDR3 comprises 15 residues. Germline CDR1 is SGHTA and CDR2 is FQGNSA. Together with reference TRBV7-2 and TRBJ2-3, the CDR3 gives the full variable domain: GAGVSQSPSNKVTEKGKDVELRCDPISGHTALYWYRQSLGQGLEFLIYFQGNSAPDKSGLPSDRFSAERTGGSVSTLTIQRTQQEDSAVYLCASLGVAAITDTQYFGPGTRLTVL.

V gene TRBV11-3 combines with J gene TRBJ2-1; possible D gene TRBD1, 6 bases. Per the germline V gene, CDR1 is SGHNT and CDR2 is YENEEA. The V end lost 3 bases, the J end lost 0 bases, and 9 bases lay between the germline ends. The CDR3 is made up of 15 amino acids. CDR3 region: CASSFQGSSYNEQFF. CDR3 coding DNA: TGTGCCAGCAGCTTCCAGGGGAGCTCCTACAATGAGCAGTTCTTC.

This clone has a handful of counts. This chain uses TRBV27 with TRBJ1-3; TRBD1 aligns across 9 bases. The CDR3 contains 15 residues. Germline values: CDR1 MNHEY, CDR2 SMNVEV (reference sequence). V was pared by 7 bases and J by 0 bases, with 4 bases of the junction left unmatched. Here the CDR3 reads CASKATGGSGNTIYF. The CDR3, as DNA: TGTGCCAGCAAAGCGACAGGGGGCTCTGGAAACACCATATATTTT.

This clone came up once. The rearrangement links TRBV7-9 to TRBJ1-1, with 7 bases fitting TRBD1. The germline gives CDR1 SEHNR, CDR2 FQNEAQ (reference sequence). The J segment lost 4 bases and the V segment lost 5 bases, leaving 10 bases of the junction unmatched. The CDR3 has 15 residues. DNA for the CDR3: TGTGCCAGCAGCGGGGGACAGCTCGGGAGCACTGAAGCTTTCTTT. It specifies CASSGGQLGSTEAFF.

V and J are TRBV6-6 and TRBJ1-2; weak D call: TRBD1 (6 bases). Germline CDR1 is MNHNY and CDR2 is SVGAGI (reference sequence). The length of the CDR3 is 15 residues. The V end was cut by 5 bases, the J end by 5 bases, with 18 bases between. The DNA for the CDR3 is TGTGCCAGCAGTGAGGGGGGGACCCCCGGATATGGCTACACCTTC. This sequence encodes CASSEGGTPGYGYTF.

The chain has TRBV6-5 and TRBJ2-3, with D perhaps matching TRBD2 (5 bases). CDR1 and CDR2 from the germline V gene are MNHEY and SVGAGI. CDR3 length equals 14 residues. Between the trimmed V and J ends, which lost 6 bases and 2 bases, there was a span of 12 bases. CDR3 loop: CASSFVGDTDTQYF. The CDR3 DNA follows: TGTGCCAGCAGCTTCGTGGGAGACACAGATACGCAGTATTTT.

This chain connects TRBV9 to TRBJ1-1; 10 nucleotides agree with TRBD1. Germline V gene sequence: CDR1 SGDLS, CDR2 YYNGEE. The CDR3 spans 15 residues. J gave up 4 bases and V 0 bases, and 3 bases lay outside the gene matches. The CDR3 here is CASSVGQGAGTEAFF. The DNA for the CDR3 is TGTGCCAGCAGCGTAGGACAGGGGGCGGGCACTGAAGCTTTCTTT.

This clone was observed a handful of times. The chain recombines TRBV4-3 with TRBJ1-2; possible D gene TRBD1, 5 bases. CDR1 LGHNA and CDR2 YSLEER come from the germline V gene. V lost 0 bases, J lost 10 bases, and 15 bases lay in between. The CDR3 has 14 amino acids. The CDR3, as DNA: TGCGCCAGCAGCCAAGATCTGAACAGGATTAACTACACCTTC. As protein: CASSQDLNRINYTF.

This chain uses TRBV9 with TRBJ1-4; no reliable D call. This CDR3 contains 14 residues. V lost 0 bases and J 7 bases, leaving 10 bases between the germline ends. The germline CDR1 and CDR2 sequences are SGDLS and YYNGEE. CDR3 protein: CASSVGGLGEKLFF. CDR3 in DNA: TGTGCCAGCAGCGTAGGTGGGCTGGGTGAAAAACTGTTTTTT.

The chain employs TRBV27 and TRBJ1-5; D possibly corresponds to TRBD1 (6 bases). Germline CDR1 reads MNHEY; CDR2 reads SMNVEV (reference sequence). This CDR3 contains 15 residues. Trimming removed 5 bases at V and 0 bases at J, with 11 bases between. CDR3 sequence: CASSPQGYSNQPQHF. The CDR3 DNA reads TGTGCCAGCAGTCCACAGGGATATAGCAATCAGCCCCAGCATTTT.

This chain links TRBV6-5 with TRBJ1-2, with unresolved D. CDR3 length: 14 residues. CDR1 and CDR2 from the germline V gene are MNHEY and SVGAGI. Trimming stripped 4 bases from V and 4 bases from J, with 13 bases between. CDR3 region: CASSSEWGGYGYTF. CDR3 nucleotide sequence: TGTGCCAGCAGTTCCGAGTGGGGAGGCTATGGCTACACCTTC.

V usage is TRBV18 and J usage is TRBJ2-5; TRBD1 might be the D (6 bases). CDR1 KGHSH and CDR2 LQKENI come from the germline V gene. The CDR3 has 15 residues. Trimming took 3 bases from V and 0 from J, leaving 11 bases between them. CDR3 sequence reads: CASSPNWDNQETQYF. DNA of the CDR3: TGTGCCAGCTCACCTAATTGGGACAACCAAGAGACCCAGTACTTC.

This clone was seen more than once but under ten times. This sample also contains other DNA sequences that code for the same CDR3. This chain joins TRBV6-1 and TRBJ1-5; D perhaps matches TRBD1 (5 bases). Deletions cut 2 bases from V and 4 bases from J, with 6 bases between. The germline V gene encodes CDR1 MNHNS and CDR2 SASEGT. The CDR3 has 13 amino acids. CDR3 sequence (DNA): TGTGCCAGCAGTGAACGGGGGAATCAGCCCCAGCATTTT. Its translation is CASSERGNQPQHF.

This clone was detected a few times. In DNA, the CDR3 is TGTGCCAGCAGTGGAGCTCTAGCGGGGACCCTGAACACCGGGGAGCTGTTTTTT. It specifies CASSGALAGTLNTGELFF. J is TRBJ2-2 and V is TRBV6-1; 9 bases agree with TRBD2. J was trimmed by 1 base and V by 4 bases; bases with no gene match: 10. In germline, CDR1 is MNHNS, CDR2 SASEGT. The CDR3 has 18 amino acids.

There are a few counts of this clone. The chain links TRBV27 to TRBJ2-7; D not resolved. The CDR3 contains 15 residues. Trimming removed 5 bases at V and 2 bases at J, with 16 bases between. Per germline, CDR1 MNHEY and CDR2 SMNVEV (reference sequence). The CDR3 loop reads CASSPHRVAAYEQYF. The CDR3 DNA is TGTGCCAGCAGTCCACATCGGGTTGCCGCCTACGAGCAGTACTTC.